The present T cell receptor beta chain was sequenced within a study of cytomegalovirus exposure and HLA in healthy donors. Looking at the study overall: Earlier work reported 100 million to 130 million unique TCR beta sequences from about 190 million T cells. Assignment to the Caucasian-associated ancestry cluster applied to more than 75% of the approximately 400 genotyped donors. Study outcomes and limitations: In a later analysis, HLA-C alleles had the fewest associated TCRs, DRB1 alleles the most. In vitro, a few CMV-associated chains proved specific for CMV antigens.

PCR involved 60 Vbeta and 13 Jbeta primers. The method was immunoSEQ multiplex PCR; TCRdb's version includes in-frame clones alone and lacks a portion of them. The table lists some 150,000 clones, around three quarters of them singletons. Worth noting for this clone: What it binds is not known.

The TCR was taken from a woman aged 40 to 55 in good health and CMV-seronegative. Source material: PBMCs.

This CDR3 reads CASSVQPSGNIQYF. The CDR3, as DNA: TGTGCCAGCAGCGTCCAACCTAGCGGAAACATTCAGTACTTC. This chain links TRBV11-2 with TRBJ2-4; TRBD2 agrees at 7 bases. The germline V gene encodes CDR1 SGHAT and CDR2 FQNNGV. The CDR3 consists of 14 residues. The V and J ends lost 5 bases and 6 bases, in that order; junction bases with no gene match: 7.